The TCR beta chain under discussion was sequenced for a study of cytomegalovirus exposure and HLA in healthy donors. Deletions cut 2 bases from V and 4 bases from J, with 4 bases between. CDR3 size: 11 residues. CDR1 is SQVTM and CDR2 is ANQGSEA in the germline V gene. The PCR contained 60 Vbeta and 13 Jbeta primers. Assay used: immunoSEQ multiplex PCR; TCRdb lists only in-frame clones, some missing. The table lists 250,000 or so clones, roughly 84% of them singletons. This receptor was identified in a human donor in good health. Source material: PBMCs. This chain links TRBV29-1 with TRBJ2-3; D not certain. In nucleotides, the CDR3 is TGCAGCGTTGAACGGGCAGATACGCAGTATTTT. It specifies CSVERADTQYF.